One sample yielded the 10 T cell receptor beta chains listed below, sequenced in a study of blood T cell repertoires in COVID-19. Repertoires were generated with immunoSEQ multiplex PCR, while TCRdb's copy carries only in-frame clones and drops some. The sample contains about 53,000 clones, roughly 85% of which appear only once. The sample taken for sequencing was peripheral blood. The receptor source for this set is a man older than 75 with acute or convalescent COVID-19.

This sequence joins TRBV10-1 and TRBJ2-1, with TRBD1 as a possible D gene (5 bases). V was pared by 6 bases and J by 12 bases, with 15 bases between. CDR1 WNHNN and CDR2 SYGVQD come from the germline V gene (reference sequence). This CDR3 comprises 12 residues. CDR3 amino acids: CASSDPAQGQFF. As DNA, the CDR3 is TGCGCCAGCAGCGATCCTGCTCAGGGGCAGTTCTTC.

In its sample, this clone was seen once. The CDR3 coding sequence is TGCGCCAGCAGCTTGGATAAGGGGAATGAGCAGTTCTTC. Residues: CASSLDKGNEQFF. The rearrangement uses TRBV5-1 and TRBJ2-1, with a weak D call TRBD1 (5 bases). V was clipped by 0 bases and J by 7 bases, with 8 bases between them. This CDR3 region has 13 residues. Germline lookup yields CDR1 SGHRS and CDR2 YFSETQ. Full variable domain (missing parts from reference TRBV5-1 and TRBJ2-1): KAGVTQTPRYLIKTRGQQVTLSCSPISGHRSVSWYQQTPGQGLQFLFEYFSETQRNKGNFPGRFSGRQFSNSRSEMNVSTLELGDSALYLCASSLDKGNEQFFGPGTRLTVL.

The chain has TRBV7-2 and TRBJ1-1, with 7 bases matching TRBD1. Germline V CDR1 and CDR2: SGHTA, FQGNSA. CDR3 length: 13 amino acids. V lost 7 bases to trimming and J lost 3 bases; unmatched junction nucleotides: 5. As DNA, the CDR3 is TGTGCCAGCACAAGACAGGGCTACACTGAAGCTTTCTTT. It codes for CASTRQGYTEAFF.

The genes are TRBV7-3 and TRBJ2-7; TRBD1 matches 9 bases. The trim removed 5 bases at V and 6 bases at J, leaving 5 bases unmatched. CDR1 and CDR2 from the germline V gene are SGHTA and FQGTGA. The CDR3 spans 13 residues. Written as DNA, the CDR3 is TGTGCCAGCAGCCCGGGACAGGGAGCCGAGCAGTACTTC. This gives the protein CASSPGQGAEQYF.

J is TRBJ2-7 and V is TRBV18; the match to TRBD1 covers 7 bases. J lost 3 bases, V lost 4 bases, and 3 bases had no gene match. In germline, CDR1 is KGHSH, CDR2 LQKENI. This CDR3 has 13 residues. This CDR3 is CASSRDSFYEQYF. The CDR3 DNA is TGTGCCAGCTCACGGGACAGTTTCTACGAGCAGTACTTC.

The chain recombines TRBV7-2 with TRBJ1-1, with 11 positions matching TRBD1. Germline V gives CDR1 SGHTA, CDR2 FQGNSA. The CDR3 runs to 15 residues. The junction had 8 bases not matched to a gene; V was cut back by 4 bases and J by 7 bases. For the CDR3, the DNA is TGTGCCAGCAGCTACAGAGGACAGGGGGCAAGTGAAGCTTTCTTT. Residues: CASSYRGQGASEAFF.

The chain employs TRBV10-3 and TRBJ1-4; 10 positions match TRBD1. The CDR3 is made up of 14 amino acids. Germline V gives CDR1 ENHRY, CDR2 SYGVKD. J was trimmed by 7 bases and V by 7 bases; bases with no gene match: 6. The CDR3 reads CAIKGQGDSEKLFF. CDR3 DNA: TGTGCCATCAAAGGACAGGGGGATAGTGAAAAACTGTTTTTT.

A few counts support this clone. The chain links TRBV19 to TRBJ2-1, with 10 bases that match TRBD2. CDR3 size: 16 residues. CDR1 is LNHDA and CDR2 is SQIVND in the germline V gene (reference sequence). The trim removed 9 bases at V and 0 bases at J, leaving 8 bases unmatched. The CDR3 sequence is CASSNRLAGSYNEQFF. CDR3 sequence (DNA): TGTGCCAGCAGCAACCGACTAGCGGGCTCCTACAATGAGCAGTTCTTC.

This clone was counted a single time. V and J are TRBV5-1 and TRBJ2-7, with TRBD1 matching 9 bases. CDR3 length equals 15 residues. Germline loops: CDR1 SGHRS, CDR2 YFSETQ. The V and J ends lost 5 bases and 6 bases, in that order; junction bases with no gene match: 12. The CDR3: CASSQSGTGSVEQYF. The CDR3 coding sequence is TGCGCCAGCAGTCAATCCGGGACAGGGTCGGTCGAGCAGTACTTC.

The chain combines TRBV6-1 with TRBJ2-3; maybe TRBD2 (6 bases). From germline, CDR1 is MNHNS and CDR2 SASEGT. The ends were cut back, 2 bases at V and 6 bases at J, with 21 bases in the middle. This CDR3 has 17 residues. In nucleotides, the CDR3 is TGTGCCAGCAGTGAAACGGCCTGGGGGTCTAGCGTGGATACGCAGTATTTT. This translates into CASSETAWGSSVDTQYF.